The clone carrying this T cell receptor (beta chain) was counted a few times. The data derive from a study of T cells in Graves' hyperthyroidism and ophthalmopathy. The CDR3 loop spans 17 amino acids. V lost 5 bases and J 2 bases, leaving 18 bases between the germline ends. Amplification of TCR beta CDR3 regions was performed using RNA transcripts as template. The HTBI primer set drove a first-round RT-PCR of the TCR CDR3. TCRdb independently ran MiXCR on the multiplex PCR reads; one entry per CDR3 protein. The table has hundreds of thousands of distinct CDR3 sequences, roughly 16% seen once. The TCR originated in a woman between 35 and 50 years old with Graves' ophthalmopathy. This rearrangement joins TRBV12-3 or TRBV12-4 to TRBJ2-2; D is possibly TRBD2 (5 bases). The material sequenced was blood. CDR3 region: CASSPSPGKSNTGELFF. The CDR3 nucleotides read TGTGCCAGCAGTCCATCCCCCGGGAAATCAAACACCGGGGAGCTGTTTTTT.